Each of the 7 T cell receptor beta chains below was sequenced from the same sample in a study of CD8 T cells in ankylosing spondylitis. TCRdb processed the 5' RACE reads anew with MiXCR; each CDR3 protein has one entry. The table records fewer than 250,000 distinct CDR3 sequences, 20% to 30% of them present only once. The sequenced sample consisted of blood, either unsorted or a sorted T cell fraction (not recorded which). The source of these receptors is a male donor with ankylosing spondylitis or in good health (not recorded which).

This clonotype has ten or more counts. V usage is TRBV12-3 or TRBV12-4 and J usage is TRBJ2-1, with 8 bases lining up with TRBD1. Trimming took 10 bases from V and 4 from J; bases not matched to a gene: 3. The CDR3 consists of 12 residues. The CDR3 region has the DNA TGTGCCACCGGACAGGGATACAATGAGCAGTTCTTC. Protein sequence: CATGQGYNEQFF.

This clonotype was detected a few times. This chain connects TRBV4-3 to TRBJ1-4; 7 bases fit TRBD1. V shed 8 bases, J shed 4 bases, and the junction held 4 bases outside the gene matches. This CDR3 is 13 amino acids long. Germline V CDR1 and CDR2: LGHNA, YSLEER. CDR3: CASSGDSNEKLFF. The CDR3 DNA sequence: TGCGCCAGCTCGGGGGACAGTAATGAAAAACTGTTTTTT.

This clonotype was found a few times. This chain links TRBV9 with TRBJ1-1; 7 nucleotides agree with TRBD1. In germline, CDR1 is SGDLS, CDR2 YYNGEE. CDR3 size: 14 residues. Trimming cost V 0 bases and J 1 base; bases outside gene matches: 0. CDR3 nucleotides: TGTGCCAGCAGCGTAGGGGACAGGAACACTGAAGCTTTCTTT. Translating gives CASSVGDRNTEAFF.

This clonotype was detected a few times. This sequence joins TRBV20-1 and TRBJ1-2; TRBD1 is a possible D gene (5 bases). Germline-derived CDR1 and CDR2 are DFQATT and SNEGSKA (reference sequence). This CDR3 is built from 13 residues. V was pared by 6 bases and J by 6 bases, with 17 bases between. CDR3 sequence reads: CSAGLRVGDGYTF. CDR3 bases: TGCAGTGCCGGGCTCAGGGTAGGGGATGGCTACACCTTC.

This clonotype was recorded at least ten times. V is TRBV20-1 and J is TRBJ2-2; 8 nucleotides line up with TRBD2. Germline CDR1 and CDR2: DFQATT and SNEGSKA (reference sequence). V dropped 7 bases and J dropped 7; count of bases not matched to a gene: 14. This CDR3 region has 15 residues. The CDR3 sequence is CSVLTGTSSNGELFF. As DNA, the CDR3 is TGCAGTGTCCTCACAGGGACTAGTTCAAACGGGGAGCTGTTTTTT.

This clonotype was observed at least ten times. The genes are TRBV21-1 and TRBJ2-7; the D call TRBD1 from the table was never checked on the DNA. TRBV21-1 counts as a pseudogene. The CDR3 spans 16 residues. The CDR3 loop reads CASSKGSDRGHYEQYF. CDR3 nucleotide sequence: TGTGCCAGCAGCAAAGGTTCGGACAGGGGACATTACGAGCAGTACTTC.

This clonotype was observed a handful of times. The gene calls are TRBV20-1 and TRBJ1-1, with D unresolved. Trimming left V 6 bases short and J 3 bases short, with 11 bases between. The CDR3 is made up of 12 amino acids. In germline, CDR1 is DFQATT, CDR2 SNEGSKA (reference sequence). Here the CDR3 DNA reads TGCAGTGCGGAGGGATGGCACACTGAAGCTTTCTTT. This codes for CSAEGWHTEAFF.